This T cell receptor beta chain was obtained from a study of early T cells in non-severe SARS-CoV-2 infection. With 5 bases removed from V and 1 base from J, the gap between germline ends came to 8 bases. The germline V gene has CDR1 MNHNY and CDR2 SVGAGI (reference sequence). CDR3 length: 13 residues. TCRdb reprocessed the 5' RACE reads with MiXCR, giving one entry per CDR3 protein. Among about 55,000 distinct CDR3 sequences listed, 5% to 7.5% were seen once. This clonotype was recorded a few times. The sequence came from an adult who was a healthcare worker with PCR-confirmed SARS-CoV-2 infection or an uninfected control (not recorded which). The sample was whole blood, taken at baseline. The J gene is TRBJ1-1, the V gene TRBV6-6; no definite D call. The CDR3 sequence is CASSTTANTEAFF. Here the CDR3 DNA reads TGTGCCAGCAGTACAACAGCGAACACTGAAGCTTTCTTT.